What follows are 9 T cell receptor beta chains derived from one specimen sequenced in a study of Graves' ophthalmopathy and Graves' hyperthyroidism. RNA transcripts were the source from which TCR beta CDR3 regions were amplified. The workflow started with a first-round RT-PCR run with HTBI primers and then moved on to a second-round multiplex PCR. TCRdb called the multiplex PCR reads again in MiXCR, with one record for every CDR3 protein. Here the sample spans 620,000 or so distinct CDR3 sequences, about a fifth being singletons. Sequenced material: peripheral blood. The origin of the receptors is a woman aged 18-30 years with stable Graves' hyperthyroidism. Some clones in this sample may be carry-over from other donors' samples.

CDR3 region: CASSHRQTPGGNIQYF. Here the CDR3 DNA reads TGTGCCAGCAGCCACCGACAGACCCCCGGGGGAAACATTCAGTACTTC. The chain joins TRBV3-1 to TRBJ2-4, with D perhaps TRBD2 (6 bases). Per the germline V gene, CDR1 is LGHDT and CDR2 is YNNKEL (reference sequence). The CDR3 is 16 amino acids. Trimming shortened V by 3 bases and J by 6 bases, and 18 bases separated the two germline ends.

The chain links TRBV19 to TRBJ2-7; D ambiguous. The CDR3 is 16 residues long. The germline gives CDR1 LNHDA, CDR2 SQIVND (reference sequence). Trimming removed 6 bases from V and 3 bases from J, with 21 bases in between. CDR3 in DNA: TGTGCCAGTAGCCTAAGGATGGCAGAGTCAGTCTACGAGCAGTACTTC. It specifies CASSLRMAESVYEQYF.

This clonotype was counted many times. The chain uses TRBV7-9 and TRBJ1-2; 9 bases are a match to TRBD1. This CDR3 comprises 14 residues. Germline V CDR1 and CDR2: SEHNR, FQNEAQ (reference sequence). V shed 10 bases, J shed 3 bases, and the junction held 9 bases outside the gene matches. In nucleotides, the CDR3 is TGTGCCAACTCAGGACAGGGGATTTACTATGGCTACACCTTC. It translates to CANSGQGIYYGYTF.

This clonotype was counted between two and nine times. The chain is built from TRBV6-1 and TRBJ2-7; 10 bases line up with TRBD1. Germline V CDR1 and CDR2: MNHNS, SASEGT. Trimming removed 7 bases from V and 8 bases from J; junction bases left unmatched: 14. The CDR3 loop spans 15 amino acids. DNA for the CDR3: TGTGCCAGCAATATCGACAGGGGGCGCGGAAAAAAGCAGTACTTC. This gives the protein CASNIDRGRGKKQYF.

This clonotype was recorded at least ten times. The rearrangement uses TRBV6-1 and TRBJ1-1; unclear D gene. The CDR3 sequence is 13 residues long. In germline, CDR1 is MNHNS, CDR2 SASEGT. Trimming left V 2 bases short and J 5 bases short, with 9 bases between. CDR3 amino acids: CASSESRRTEAFF. In DNA form, the CDR3 reads TGTGCCAGCAGTGAATCGCGGCGGACTGAAGCTTTCTTT.

This clonotype was picked up a small number of times. The CDR3 DNA reads TGTGCCAGCAGTTCCAGGTGGACAGTCCTTAACTATGGCTACACCTTC. Amino acids: CASSSRWTVLNYGYTF. V usage is TRBV6-5 and J usage is TRBJ1-2; possible D gene TRBD1, 6 bases. This CDR3 region has 16 residues. The V gene's germline CDR1 is MNHEY and CDR2 SVGAGI. The ends were cut back, 4 bases at V and 1 base at J, with 16 bases in the middle.

Of note for this clonotype: The conserved phenylalanine or tryptophan is not found at the CDR3 terminus, so this likely reflects a read error. The chain carries TRBV6-1 and TRBJ1-5, with unresolved D. The CDR3 has 12 amino acids. CDR1 and CDR2 (germline): MNHNS, SASEGT. Trimming shortened V by 9 bases and J by 11 bases, and 17 bases separated the two germline ends. The CDR3 loop reads CASSLRRAAQHY. The CDR3 DNA is TGTGCCAGTAGTCTCAGGCGGGCCGCCCAGCATTAT.

This clonotype turned up a few times. The chain couples TRBV15 to TRBJ2-2, with 8 nucleotides matching TRBD1. CDR1 LNHNV and CDR2 YYDKDF come from the germline V gene (reference sequence). The CDR3 totals 17 residues. With 8 bases clipped from V and 2 bases from J, the junction kept 13 bases outside the gene matches. In DNA, the CDR3 is TGTGCCACCCCGAAGATTCCGGGACAGGCTAACACCGGGGAGCTGTTTTTT. Amino acid sequence: CATPKIPGQANTGELFF.

The chain employs TRBV28 and TRBJ1-1; D is possibly TRBD1 (5 bases). V shed 3 bases and J shed 5 bases, with 13 bases lying between them. CDR3 size: 14 residues. CDR1 and CDR2 (germline): MDHEN, SYDVKM. The CDR3 bases are TGTGCCAGCAGTTTTATTCAGGGTGGGACTGAAGCTTTCTTT. Translation gives CASSFIQGGTEAFF.